A selection of T cell receptor beta chains follows, all from one sample in a study of cytomegalovirus exposure and HLA in healthy donors. The table came from immunoSEQ multiplex PCR; TCRdb's copy has only in-frame clones and leaves some out. The profile shows 150,000 to 200,000 clones, 77% of them singletons. Sample: PBMCs. Every receptor here comes from a woman between 35 and 50 years old in good health and CMV-seropositive. CDR3s include the opening cysteine and the closing phenylalanine or tryptophan. D genes are given only for firm matches. Clone sizes are given selectively: once, few, many, or a class where the clone is expanded.

V gene	D gene	J gene	clone size	CDR3 protein	CDR3 DNA
TRBV5-1	-	TRBJ2-3	-	CASILIPGTDTQYF	TGCGCCAGCATACTTATACCGGGCACAGATACGCAGTATTTT
TRBV7-9	-	TRBJ2-7	-	CASEEGGGINEQCF	TGTGCCAGTGAAGAAGGGGGGGGGATTAACGAGCAGTGCTTC
TRBV30	TRBD2	TRBJ2-3	-	CAWSEGRTRVTDTQYF	TGTGCCTGGAGTGAGGGGAGGACTAGAGTCACAGATACGCAGTATTTT
TRBV28	TRBD2	TRBJ2-5	-	CASIPGREETQYF	TGTGCCAGCATCCCTGGGAGGGAAGAGACCCAGTACTTC
TRBV5-1	TRBD2	TRBJ2-2	few	CASGSGSNTGELFF	TGCGCCAGCGGTAGCGGGTCGAACACCGGGGAGCTGTTTTTT
TRBV7-2	TRBD2	TRBJ2-2	few	CASSLGLAATGELFF	TGTGCCAGCAGCTTGGGACTAGCGGCCACCGGGGAGCTGTTTTTT
TRBV6-1	-	TRBJ2-7	-	CASSDPGHLTVSYEQYF	TGTGCCAGCAGTGACCCGGGACATCTCACCGTATCCTACGAGCAGTACTTC
TRBV14	TRBD2	TRBJ2-1	-	CASSRYSGENYNEQFF	TGTGCCAGCAGCCGGTATAGCGGGGAAAACTACAATGAGCAGTTCTTC
TRBV10-2	-	TRBJ2-2	-	CASSESGRATGELFF	TGCGCCAGCAGTGAGTCGGGCAGGGCTACCGGGGAGCTGTTTTTT
TRBV2	TRBD2	TRBJ2-3	-	CASSSTGGSTDTQYF	TGTGCCAGCAGCTCGACGGGAGGGAGCACAGATACGCAGTATTTT
TRBV19	-	TRBJ1-4	-	CASTYGGKTNEKLFF	TGTGCCAGTACCTACGGGGGGAAAACTAATGAAAAACTGTTTTTT
TRBV30	TRBD1	TRBJ1-5	-	CAWSSRGQQPQHF	TGTGCCTGGAGTAGTAGGGGGCAACAGCCCCAGCATTTT
TRBV23-1	TRBD1	TRBJ2-3	-	CASSAGTAFRLDTQYF	TGCGCCAGCTCGGCCGGGACAGCTTTTCGTCTAGATACGCAGTATTTT
TRBV19	-	TRBJ1-1	-	CASSMFQEGSEAFF	TGTGCCAGTAGTATGTTTCAGGAGGGTTCAGAAGCTTTCTTT
TRBV30	-	TRBJ2-1	few	CAWSVRNDYSYNEQFF	TGTGCCTGGAGTGTACGAAATGACTACTCCTACAATGAGCAGTTCTTC
TRBV5-6	TRBD2	TRBJ2-7	-	CASSLVTGGVKQYF	TGTGCCAGCAGCTTGGTTACGGGAGGGGTAAAGCAGTACTTC
TRBV10-3	-	TRBJ2-2	-	CAISDRFTGELFF	TGTGCCATCAGTGATCGGTTCACCGGGGAGCTGTTTTTT
TRBV28	-	TRBJ1-5	-	CASRSLGKKTINSNQPQHF	TGTGCCAGCAGGTCCCTCGGCAAGAAAACTATCAATAGCAATCAGCCCCAGCATTTT
TRBV5-5	TRBD1	TRBJ1-5	few	CASSLGQGNGPQHF	TGTGCCAGCAGCTTGGGACAGGGGAATGGGCCCCAGCATTTT
TRBV7-2	TRBD2	TRBJ2-3	-	CASSPLAGKNTQYF	TGTGCCAGCAGCCCACTAGCGGGGAAAAATACGCAGTATTTT
TRBV9	TRBD2	TRBJ2-1	-	CASSALAGGVNEQFF	TGTGCCAGCAGCGCGCTAGCGGGGGGGGTCAATGAGCAGTTCTTC
TRBV4-3	-	TRBJ2-3	few	CASSQDPQGGSDTQYF	TGCGCCAGCAGCCAAGATCCACAGGGAGGGTCAGATACGCAGTATTTT
TRBV6-5	TRBD1	TRBJ1-1	-	CAVTAGTAEAFF	TGTGCCGTTACAGCCGGGACAGCTGAAGCTTTCTTT
TRBV4-3	-	TRBJ2-3	-	CASSQRDFGYTDTQYF	TGCGCCAGCAGCCAGAGGGACTTTGGATACACAGATACGCAGTATTTT
TRBV14	TRBD2	TRBJ2-1	-	CASSPRILAGGDEQFF	TGTGCCAGCAGCCCAAGAATCCTAGCGGGGGGCGATGAGCAGTTCTTC
TRBV30	-	TRBJ1-1	few	CAWSRFGGTEAFF	TGTGCCTGGAGTCGGTTTGGAGGGACTGAAGCTTTCTTT
TRBV7-2	-	TRBJ1-2	-	CASSFLRAGDGYTF	TGTGCCAGCAGCTTCCTCCGAGCAGGGGACGGCTACACCTTC
TRBV7-8	TRBD1	TRBJ1-1	-	CASSYGQGVEAFF	TGTGCCAGCAGCTACGGACAGGGCGTAGAAGCTTTCTTT
TRBV4-2	-	TRBJ1-3	-	CASSQDIVPGGNTIYF	TGTGCCAGCAGCCAAGATATCGTTCCGGGGGGAAACACCATATATTTT
TRBV29-1	-	TRBJ1-3	-	CSVEDPVSSGNTIYF	TGCAGCGTTGAAGATCCCGTTAGCTCTGGAAACACCATATATTTT
TRBV9	TRBD1	TRBJ1-2	few	CASSASGQGANHYGYTF	TGTGCCAGCAGCGCTTCAGGACAGGGGGCAAATCACTATGGCTACACCTTC
TRBV7-9	-	TRBJ2-3	-	CASSFGYQGTDTQYF	TGTGCCAGCAGCTTTGGGTACCAGGGCACAGATACGCAGTATTTT